The TCR beta chain under discussion was sequenced for a study of T cell responses to AZD1222 COVID-19 vaccine. Study-wide findings and caveats: At 160-218 and 743-854, vaccine-associated CD4 TCRs were dominant, and they spanned spike. Spike-specific TCR breadth and depth went up after people got two AZD1222 doses. The sample set comprised mostly white British donors with more females, and clonal diversity was possibly underestimated.

Concerning this clone itself: Antigen: not known.

Germline CDR1 is KGHSH and CDR2 is LQKENI. Trimming took 6 bases from V and 7 from J; bases not matched to a gene: 7. This CDR3 has 14 residues. Assay: immunoSEQ multiplex PCR; the TCRdb copy retains only in-frame clones and omits some. The table has tens of thousands of clones, about 88% seen once. The TCR sequence derives from an adult who received the AZD1222 COVID-19 vaccine. The V gene is TRBV18, the J gene TRBJ1-4, with TRBD1 identical over 8 bases. Sequenced here: peripheral blood, sampled 28 days after the second AZD1222 dose. CDR3 region: CASSPGQGAEKLFF. The CDR3 region has the DNA TGTGCCAGCTCCCCTGGCCAGGGGGCTGAAAAACTGTTTTTT.